One TCR beta chain is described in this entry. Per the germline V gene, CDR1 is SGHAT and CDR2 is FQDESV (reference sequence). J was trimmed by 9 bases and V by 4 bases; bases with no gene match: 22. The CDR3 length is 18 residues. TCRdb re-called the RT-PCR reads through MiXCR, storing one row per CDR3 protein. Seen here are roughly 760,000 distinct CDR3 sequences, 21% observed once, and the top ten hold about 9.4%. The sample originates from a study of response to subunit inactivated influenza vaccine. The V call is TRBV11-1, the J call TRBJ2-7; 9 positions agree with TRBD1. The sequence was obtained from a man aged 45 to 65 who received an inactivated influenza vaccine. Sequencing was performed on PBMCs from blood, taken 5 to 6 days after vaccination. The CDR3 region has the DNA TGTGCCAGCAGCTCCCTCTCAGGGGTTGGGACAGGGATTTTGGTGCAGTACTTC. This codes for CASSSLSGVGTGILVQYF.